One sample yielded the 10 T cell receptor beta chains listed below, sequenced in a study of low-dose radiotherapy and immunotherapy resistance in tumors. First-strand cDNA used TRAV- and TRBV-specific primers, covering alpha and beta chains. With a V-primer adapter and a constant-region primer, TCRs were amplified for around 21 PCR cycles. TCRdb passed the reads through MiXCR, listing each CDR3 protein once. The sample includes approximately 70,000 distinct CDR3 sequences, 30% to 40% seen only once; the top ten take 11%. Regarding time point: before trial treatment. The specimen was PBMCs, collected before treatment. The receptors were sampled from a female donor with ovarian cancer.

Ten or more counts support this clonotype. This rearrangement joins TRBV6-6 to TRBJ2-2; 7 nucleotides match TRBD2. Germline loops: CDR1 MNHNY, CDR2 SVGAGI (reference sequence). The V and J ends lost 5 bases and 5 bases, in that order; junction bases with no gene match: 5. The CDR3 length is 14 residues. The CDR3 DNA reads as TGTGCCAGCAGTCCCGGACTAGTTACCGGGGAGCTGTTTTTT. It translates to CASSPGLVTGELFF.

This chain joins TRBV11-2 and TRBJ2-1; TRBD2 matches 8 bases. Germline CDR1 is SGHAT and CDR2 is FQNNGV. The CDR3 runs 15 residues. Trimming cost V 4 bases and J 12 bases; bases outside gene matches: 14. In DNA form, the CDR3 reads TGTGCCAGCAGCTCCGACGGCGGGGGGCGCGGGGGGCAGTTCTTC. Its protein is CASSSDGGGRGGQFF.

The rearrangement joins TRBV29-1 to TRBJ2-7; D is possibly TRBD2 (6 bases). The CDR3 length is 15 residues. Trimming stripped 4 bases from V and 0 bases from J, with 16 bases between. Germline CDR1 reads SQVTM; CDR2 reads ANQGSEA. The CDR3 region has the DNA TGCAGCGTTGGCGACGGGGGTCGGAGCTCCTACGAGCAGTACTTC. This encodes CSVGDGGRSSYEQYF.

This clonotype has ten or more counts. The chain links TRBV4-1 to TRBJ1-4; 8 bases are a match to TRBD1. There are 17 residues in the CDR3. In germline, CDR1 is MGHRA, CDR2 YSYEKL. With 1 base clipped from V and 7 bases from J, the junction kept 11 bases outside the gene matches. In DNA form, the CDR3 reads TGCGCCAGCAGCCAAGTTGCAGGGGGCGCCAATGGTGAAAAACTGTTTTTT. Translating it yields CASSQVAGGANGEKLFF.

The genes are TRBV11-2 and TRBJ2-4, with D unresolved. Germline CDR1 is SGHAT and CDR2 is FQNNGV. V was shortened by 1 base and J by 0 bases, with 13 bases between the two germline ends. The CDR3 is made up of 17 amino acids. The DNA of the CDR3 is TGTGCCAGCAGCTTAGGCCTGGACCTCGTAGCCAAAAACATTCAGTACTTC. It specifies CASSLGLDLVAKNIQYF. The variable domain in full, completed from reference TRBV11-2 and TRBJ2-4, reads EAGVAQSPRYKIIEKRQSVAFWCNPISGHATLYWYQQILGQGPKLLIQFQNNGVVDDSQLPKDRFSAERLKGVDSTLKIQPAKLEDSAVYLCASSLGLDLVAKNIQYFGAGTRLSVL.

The CDR3 nucleotides read TGTGCCACCAGTGGTGGGGCGGGTCGCGGCGAGATCGAGCAGTACTTC. Encoded protein: CATSGGAGRGEIEQYF. The chain uses TRBV24-1 and TRBJ2-7; D possibly matches TRBD1 or TRBD2 (5 bases each). The CDR3 has 16 amino acids. CDR1 and CDR2 from the germline V gene are KGHDR and SFDVKD. The V end was cut by 5 bases, the J end by 6 bases, with 22 bases between.

The genes are TRBV4-2 and TRBJ1-5; TRBD1 matches at 8 bases. The CDR3 consists of 16 residues. The J segment lost 2 bases and the V segment lost 4 bases, leaving 7 bases of the junction unmatched. Germline CDR1 and CDR2: LGHNA and YNFKEQ. CDR3 region: CASSPQDRDGNQPQHF. The CDR3 bases are TGTGCCAGCAGCCCACAGGACAGGGATGGCAATCAGCCCCAGCATTTT.

This clonotype was seen repeatedly, ten times or more. The chain couples TRBV20-1 to TRBJ2-5, with TRBD2 matching over 9 bases. V gave up 6 bases and J gave up 5 bases; unmatched junction bases: 4. CDR3 size: 12 residues. Germline V gene data show CDR1 as DFQATT and CDR2 as SNEGSKA (reference sequence). This chain's CDR3 is CSAAGGPETQYF. The CDR3 DNA sequence: TGCAGTGCGGCGGGGGGGCCGGAGACCCAGTACTTC.

There are many counts of this clonotype. The chain links TRBV20-1 to TRBJ2-5; D is unresolved. Trimming shortened V by 0 bases and J by 5 bases, and 7 bases separated the two germline ends. The CDR3 runs to 12 residues. Germline CDR1 is DFQATT and CDR2 is SNEGSKA (reference sequence). DNA of the CDR3: TGCAGTGCTAGAGATATCGGGGAGACCCAGTACTTC. Translating gives CSARDIGETQYF.

This clonotype came up many times. J is TRBJ2-3 and V is TRBV18; D gene ambiguous. The germline V and J ends were trimmed by 0 bases and 2 bases, with 3 bases remaining between them. The CDR3 sequence is 13 residues long. Germline loops: CDR1 KGHSH, CDR2 LQKENI. The CDR3 loop is CASSPPATDTQYF. The CDR3 coding sequence is TGTGCCAGCTCACCACCGGCCACAGATACGCAGTATTTT.